The next 20 T cell receptor beta chains were all read from a single sample in a study of regulatory T cells in long-lasting Graves disease. CDR3 regions were amplified by Arm-PCR using iRepertoire HTBI primers to build TCR beta libraries. TCRdb redid the calling of the multiplex PCR reads with MiXCR, one entry per CDR3 protein. Of more than 650,000 distinct CDR3 sequences listed, 25% to 35% were seen once; the top ten hold roughly 41%. Time point given: persistent/refractory GD, antithyroid drugs over 5 years with positive TRAb. Construction of the TCR library relied on RNA isolated from PBMCs. This specimen consisted of peripheral blood mononuclear cells (PBMCs), obtained when the disease was refractory, from a patient treated with antithyroid drugs. These receptors were taken from a female donor with Graves disease.

This clonotype was observed a handful of times. The CDR3 DNA is TGTGCCAGCAGGCCCTTATTACGACAGGGAAAAACTGGAAACACCATATATTTT. Translation gives CASRPLLRQGKTGNTIYF. The gene calls are TRBV2 and TRBJ1-3; 7 bases fit TRBD1. Germline lookup yields CDR1 SNHLY and CDR2 FYNNEI. This CDR3 contains 18 residues. Trimming took 6 bases from V and 2 from J; bases not matched to a gene: 16. Full variable domain (outside the CDR3, taken from reference TRBV2 and TRBJ1-3): EPEVTQTPSHQVTQMGQEVILRCVPISNHLYFYWYRQILGQKVEFLVSFYNNEISEKSEIFDDQFSVERPDGSNFTLKIRSTKLEDSAMYFCASRPLLRQGKTGNTIYFGEGSWLTVV.

The chain recombines TRBV27 with TRBJ1-6, with D possibly TRBD1 on 5 matching bases. The germline CDR1 and CDR2 sequences are MNHEY and SMNVEV (reference sequence). The CDR3 totals 18 residues. V lost 4 bases, J lost 4 bases, and 20 bases lay in between. The CDR3 is CASSSGPGANLYNSPLHF. In DNA form, the CDR3 reads TGTGCCAGCAGTTCGGGGCCAGGTGCCAACTTGTATAATTCACCCCTCCACTTT.

Only a few counts were recorded for this clonotype. The J gene is TRBJ1-2, the V gene TRBV2, with D tentatively TRBD1 (5 bases). V gave up 9 bases and J gave up 1 base, with 12 bases separating them. Germline CDR1 reads SNHLY; CDR2 reads FYNNEI. There are 13 residues in the CDR3. The CDR3 sequence: CARTVDRNYGYTF. The CDR3 nucleotides read TGTGCCAGGACAGTTGACCGTAACTATGGCTACACCTTC. Full variable domain (rest looked up from reference TRBV2 and TRBJ1-2): EPEVTQTPSHQVTQMGQEVILRCVPISNHLYFYWYRQILGQKVEFLVSFYNNEISEKSEIFDDQFSVERPDGSNFTLKIRSTKLEDSAMYFCARTVDRNYGYTFGSGTRLTVV.

As regards this clonotype: Just one base apart from a much larger clone, this may be a read error. V gene TRBV2 combines with J gene TRBJ2-5; 11 nucleotides agree with TRBD2. CDR1 SNHLY and CDR2 FYNNEI come from the germline V gene. The CDR3 is 15 residues long. The CDR3 spells CASSDPGLAEETQHF. In nucleotides, the CDR3 is TGTGCCAGCAGCGACCCGGGACTAGCGGAAGAGACCCAGCACTTC.

In its sample, this clonotype was seen once. CDR3 sequence reads: CASTFRATNYGYTF. For the CDR3, the DNA is TGTGCCAGTACTTTCCGGGCCACTAACTATGGCTACACCTTC. This chain joins TRBV19 and TRBJ1-2; D call uncertain. V lost 7 bases, J lost 0 bases, and 12 bases lay in between. The CDR3 sequence is 14 residues long. Germline assignment: CDR1 LNHDA and CDR2 SQIVND (reference sequence).

The gene calls are TRBV7-9 and TRBJ2-4, with D perhaps TRBD2 (7 bases). This CDR3 has 14 amino acids. Per germline, CDR1 SEHNR and CDR2 FQNEAQ (reference sequence). V dropped 2 bases and J dropped 8 bases, with 13 bases sitting between them. The CDR3 bases are TGTGCCAGCAGCTTATCGGGGGGCAGGGACATTCAGTACTTC. Translating it yields CASSLSGGRDIQYF. The whole variable domain, remainder taken from reference TRBV7-9 and TRBJ2-4, is DTGVSQNPRHKITKRGQNVTFRCDPISEHNRLYWYRQTLGQGPEFLTYFQNEAQLEKSRLLSDRFSAERPKGSFSTLEIQRTEQGDSAMYLCASSLSGGRDIQYFGAGTRLSVL.

The table lists this clonotype with many counts. The chain uses TRBV12-3 or TRBV12-4 and TRBJ2-4, with D perhaps TRBD1 or TRBD2 (6 bases each). This CDR3 has 15 amino acids. Deletions cut 7 bases from V and 5 bases from J, with 18 bases between. The CDR3 DNA follows: TGTGCCAGCAAACAGACAGGTCCGGGGGAAAACATTCAGTACTTC. Translating it yields CASKQTGPGENIQYF.

This clonotype has only a few counts. The CDR3 is CSARDYLSSYNSPLHF. The CDR3 DNA sequence: TGCAGTGCTAGAGATTATTTGAGCTCCTATAATTCACCCCTCCACTTT. The chain couples TRBV20-1 to TRBJ1-6; D is unresolved. CDR1 and CDR2 (germline): DFQATT, SNEGSKA (reference sequence). Deletions cut 0 bases from V and 0 bases from J, with 9 bases between. The CDR3 totals 16 residues.

V usage is TRBV29-1 and J usage is TRBJ2-5; D possibly corresponds to TRBD1 (5 bases). The end of the DNA aligns better with TRBJ2-7, so the J call may be wrong. The CDR3 sequence is 13 residues long. The germline V gene has CDR1 SQVTM and CDR2 ANQGSEA. The CDR3 region has the DNA TGCAGCGTTGAGTTCGAAAGGACATACGAGCAGTACTTC. Its protein is CSVEFERTYEQYF.

The chain employs TRBV12-5 and TRBJ1-5; a possible D gene is TRBD1 (6 bases). The length of the CDR3 is 16 residues. Germline V CDR1 and CDR2: LGHNT, FRNRAP. Deletions cut 5 bases from V and 0 bases from J, with 14 bases between. The CDR3 DNA is TGTGCTAGTGGTGGACCACAGGGCGATAGCAATCAGCCCCAGCATTTT. Its translation: CASGGPQGDSNQPQHF.

The sample holds many counts of this clonotype. This rearrangement joins TRBV6-9 to TRBJ1-4, with 9 bases fitting TRBD1. V shed 3 bases, J shed 2 bases, and the junction held 10 bases outside the gene matches. Germline assignment: CDR1 MNHGY and CDR2 SVAAGI. The CDR3 contains 18 residues. This chain's CDR3 is CASSYKWTGAKTNEKLFF. In DNA, the CDR3 is TGTGCCAGCAGTTACAAATGGACAGGGGCGAAGACTAATGAAAAACTGTTTTTT.

This chain uses TRBV6-2 or TRBV6-3 with TRBJ1-2, with no clear D. The CDR3 extends over 11 amino acids. Trimming pared 10 bases from V and 0 bases from J, leaving 6 bases between. CDR1 and CDR2 from the germline V gene are MNHEY and SVGEGT. The CDR3 DNA reads TGTGCCACCCGAACTAACTATGGCTACACCTTC. It is translated as CATRTNYGYTF.

This clonotype was detected a few times. The chain employs TRBV28 and TRBJ1-5; 7 positions agree with TRBD1. Germline V gene sequence: CDR1 MDHEN, CDR2 SYDVKM. Unmatched junction bases numbered 4, after V lost 8 bases and J lost 0 bases. CDR3 length equals 14 residues. The CDR3 protein is CASLTGNSNQPQHF. CDR3 in DNA: TGTGCCAGCTTGACAGGGAATAGCAATCAGCCCCAGCATTTT.

With respect to this clonotype: A read error may explain this, as a much larger clone is one base away. The chain recombines TRBV19 with TRBJ1-2; 8 bases are a match to TRBD1. Germline V gives CDR1 LNHDA, CDR2 SQIVND (reference sequence). The length of the CDR3 is 14 residues. J was trimmed by 4 bases and V by 2 bases; bases with no gene match: 3. The CDR3 coding sequence is TGTGCCAGTAGTATACAGGGGGCCAGCTATGGCTACACCTTC. Protein product: CASSIQGASYGYTF.

This clonotype has only a few counts. V is TRBV20-1 and J is TRBJ1-2; 7 positions agree with TRBD1. The CDR3 runs 13 residues. The trim removed 6 bases at V and 8 bases at J, leaving 12 bases unmatched. Per germline, CDR1 DFQATT and CDR2 SNEGSKA (reference sequence). The CDR3 loop is CSAEEFDRDGYTF. DNA of the CDR3: TGCAGTGCCGAGGAATTCGACAGGGACGGCTACACCTTC.

The V gene is TRBV11-2, the J gene TRBJ1-1; D ambiguous. The CDR3 contains 13 residues. Germline V gene data show CDR1 as SGHAT and CDR2 as FQNNGV. Trimming stripped 4 bases from V and 3 bases from J, with 9 bases between. CDR3 loop: CASSSRGDTEAFF. DNA of the CDR3: TGTGCCAGCAGCTCCCGAGGAGACACTGAAGCTTTCTTT.

The chain couples TRBV12-3 or TRBV12-4 to TRBJ2-2; 11 nucleotides match TRBD1. This CDR3 is built from 16 residues. The V gene end was trimmed by 5 bases and the J gene end by 7 bases; junction bases not matched to a gene: 9. The CDR3 loop is CASSPGQGAWGGELFF. The CDR3 DNA follows: TGTGCCAGCAGTCCTGGACAGGGGGCATGGGGCGGGGAGCTGTTTTTT.

CDR3 nucleotides: TGTGCCAGCAGTTTACATACAGGGGGCGAGAACACTGAAGCTTTCTTT. Translation gives CASSLHTGGENTEAFF. The chain recombines TRBV27 with TRBJ1-1; 9 bases are a match to TRBD1. CDR3 length equals 16 residues. Germline values: CDR1 MNHEY, CDR2 SMNVEV (reference sequence). The junction had 5 bases not matched to a gene; V was cut back by 2 bases and J by 1 base.

This clonotype was observed a handful of times. This sequence joins TRBV7-3 and TRBJ2-7; D might be TRBD1 (6 bases). Germline CDR1 reads SGHTA; CDR2 reads FQGTGA. The V gene lost 2 bases and the J gene lost 3 bases, with 14 bases spanning the gap. The CDR3 contains 15 residues. Here the CDR3 reads CASSLSGGQNYEQYF. CDR3 coding DNA: TGTGCCAGCAGCTTATCAGGTGGACAGAACTACGAGCAGTACTTC.

This clonotype has more than one count but fewer than ten. The chain combines TRBV9 with TRBJ1-2; weak D call: TRBD1 (5 bases). The germline V and J ends were trimmed by 0 bases and 8 bases, with 11 bases remaining between them. Germline V CDR1 and CDR2: SGDLS, YYNGEE. There are 13 residues in the CDR3. CDR3 region: CASSVAGRGGYTF. DNA for the CDR3: TGTGCCAGCAGCGTAGCTGGGAGGGGAGGCTACACCTTC.